The clone carrying this T cell receptor beta chain has just one count. Antigen unknown. The V gene's germline CDR1 is SGHNT and CDR2 YYREEE (reference sequence). The V gene lost 1 base and the J gene lost 6 bases, with 13 bases spanning the gap. The CDR3 length is 14 residues. This sample was taken from a study of cytomegalovirus exposure and HLA in healthy donors. Study-wide points: Most of the TCR beta V segments (in an earlier analysis) were productive either about 87% or about 30% of the time. Later analysis revealed greater clonal expansion in HLA-associated TCR beta chains than in equally common others. In a later analysis, TCR beta V- and J-gene trimming showed a link to a missense DCLRE1C variant.

13 Jbeta primers and 60 Vbeta primers were used for the PCR. Clones were sequenced by immunoSEQ multiplex PCR, and TCRdb holds only the in-frame ones, with some missing. This table has under 150,000 clones, about 85% appearing once. The chain uses TRBV5-4 and TRBJ1-2; D is possibly TRBD1 (5 bases). Source material: PBMCs. This receptor was taken from a woman younger than 45 in good health and CMV-seropositive. In nucleotides, the CDR3 is TGTGCCAGCAGCTTGCGTAGCAGGGAGGATGGCTACACCTTC. Translation gives CASSLRSREDGYTF. The variable domain in full, with the rest retrieved from reference TRBV5-4 and TRBJ1-2, is ETGVTQSPTHLIKTRGQQVTLRCSSQSGHNTVSWYQQALGQGPQFIFQYYREEENGRGNFPPRFSGLQFPNYSSELNVNALELDDSALYLCASSLRSREDGYTFGSGTRLTVV.